The rows below give T cell receptor beta chains drawn from one sample of a study of tumor-infiltrating lymphocytes in localized non-small cell lung cancer. Measured with immunoSEQ multiplex PCR; TCRdb has only the in-frame clones, and not every one. The data show about 13,000 clones, around 76% seen once. The specimen was uninvolved lung tissue not adjacent to the tumor. The source of these receptors is a human donor with non-small cell lung cancer. Each CDR3 is given with its conserved first and last residue. The D gene is left open where the match is weak. Size is stated for part of the rows, as once, few or many counts, or as a class when the clone is expanded.

size | D | J | V | DNA | CDR3
NA | TRBD1 | TRBJ2-7 | TRBV6-5 | TGTGCCAGCAGTTATGATCGGACAGGGGGATACAACGAGCAGTACTTC | CASSYDRTGGYNEQYF
medium-sized | NA | TRBJ1-2 | TRBV27 | TGTGCCAGCAGGCCGCAGGGTAGCTATGGCTACACCTTC | CASRPQGSYGYTF
NA | NA | TRBJ1-2 | TRBV27 | TGTGCCAGCAGTTTAGGGTACGGCGTTCGGGGGGACTATGGCTACACCTTC | CASSLGYGVRGDYGYTF
NA | TRBD2 | TRBJ2-7 | TRBV10-2 | TGCGCCAGCAGTGGGAGGGGGAGCGGGAGTAACGAGCAGTACTTC | CASSGRGSGSNEQYF
hyperexpanded | NA | TRBJ2-7 | TRBV14 | TGTGCCAGCAGCCGCGGGCCTTACGAGCAGTACTTC | CASSRGPYEQYF
NA | TRBD2 | TRBJ2-1 | TRBV5-4 | TGTGCCAGCAGCTTGGAACTAGCGGCCAATGAGCAGTTCTTC | CASSLELAANEQFF
NA | NA | TRBJ1-5 | TRBV7-2 | TGTGCCAGCAGCTTACAGGGGTTAATAGGTCAGCCCCAGCATTTT | CASSLQGLIGQPQHF
NA | NA | TRBJ2-3 | TRBV14 | TGTGCCAGCAGCCAAGATCTAGCAGGGGATACGCAGTATTTT | CASSQDLAGDTQYF
NA | TRBD2 | TRBJ2-7 | TRBV6-1 | TGTGCCAGCAGTGAATTGGGGGGTAGCGGGAGAGGGTACGAGCAGTACTTC | CASSELGGSGRGYEQYF
NA | TRBD1 | TRBJ1-5 | TRBV19 | TGTGCCAGTAGGGTGGACAGGGATCAGCCCCAGCATTTT | CASRVDRDQPQHF
NA | TRBD2 | TRBJ2-1 | TRBV9 | TGTGCCAGCAGCGTAGGTGGTAGCGGGAGCTACAATGAGCAGTTCTTC | CASSVGGSGSYNEQFF
NA | NA | TRBJ1-1 | TRBV5-6 | TGTGCCAGCAGCCCTCAGATGGAGGGAACTGAAGCTTTCTTT | CASSPQMEGTEAFF
NA | NA | TRBJ1-5 | TRBV9 | TGTGCCAGCAGCGTAGGAGGGGATCCGGCGGAGCCCCAGCATTTT | CASSVGGDPAEPQHF
NA | NA | TRBJ1-6 | TRBV9 | TGTGCCAGCAGCGTAGGGACTCATAATTCACCCCTCCACTTT | CASSVGTHNSPLHF
NA | NA | TRBJ2-7 | TRBV28 | TGTGCCAGCAGTCCCTCCCCTCTTCGCTCCTATGAGCAGTACTTC | CASSPSPLRSYEQYF
NA | NA | TRBJ2-6 | TRBV9 | TGTGCCAGCAGCGTAGGGGGCTCTGGGGCCAACGTCCTGACTTTC | CASSVGGSGANVLTF
NA | TRBD1 | TRBJ2-7 | TRBV11-3 | TGTGCCAGCAGCGACGACAGGGTCATAGGCGAGCAGTACTTC | CASSDDRVIGEQYF
NA | TRBD1 | TRBJ2-7 | TRBV19 | TGTGCCAGTAGTTTACAGACAGGGAGCACCTACGAGCAGTACTTC | CASSLQTGSTYEQYF
NA | NA | TRBJ2-2 | TRBV7-6 | TGTGCCAGCAATACGATCTCGGGCACCGGGGAGCTGTTTTTT | CASNTISGTGELFF
NA | TRBD1 | TRBJ1-4 | TRBV10-3 | TGTGCCATTTCGGACAGGGGTGGCGAAAAACTGTTTTTT | CAISDRGGEKLFF
NA | TRBD1 | TRBJ1-4 | TRBV7-2 | TGTGCCAGCAGCTTAGGCAGGGGGCCCACTAATGAAAAACTGTTTTTT | CASSLGRGPTNEKLFF
NA | NA | TRBJ2-3 | TRBV5-6 | TGTGCCAGCAGCTTGGTGGTAGGCAGCACAGATACGCAGTATTTT | CASSLVVGSTDTQYF
NA | TRBD1 | TRBJ2-5 | TRBV25-1 | TGTGCCAGCAGTGAATGGACAGGGCAGTGGACCCAGTACTTC | CASSEWTGQWTQYF
NA | NA | TRBJ2-3 | TRBV7-2 | TGTGCCAGCAGCTTAGGGTTTGATAATACGCAGTATTTT | CASSLGFDNTQYF
NA | NA | TRBJ1-1 | TRBV6-5 | TGTGCCAGCACGGAGGGGAGGAGGACTGAAGCTTTCTTT | CASTEGRRTEAFF
NA | NA | TRBJ1-3 | TRBV11-3 | TGTGCCAGCAGCTTATTTGGGGATTCTGGAAACACCATATATTTT | CASSLFGDSGNTIYF
few | TRBD2 | TRBJ2-7 | TRBV27 | TGTGCCAGCAGTTATGAACCTAGCGGGAGTTCCTACGAGCAGTACTTC | CASSYEPSGSSYEQYF
NA | TRBD1 | TRBJ1-2 | TRBV7-9 | TGTGCCAGCAGTCCTAGCCCCGGGACAGGGGCATTATCTCCCTATGGCTACACCTTC | CASSPSPGTGALSPYGYTF
few | NA | TRBJ1-1 | TRBV7-8 | TGTGCCAGCAGCTTAGAACAGCTAAACACTGAAGCTTTCTTT | CASSLEQLNTEAFF
NA | TRBD1 | TRBJ1-3 | TRBV9 | TGTGCCAGCAGCGTCTACAGGGGCTCTGGAAACACCATATATTTT | CASSVYRGSGNTIYF
once | TRBD1 | TRBJ1-1 | TRBV28 | TGTGCCAGCAGTCCTACAGGGGGAGGGAACACTGAAGCTTTCTTT | CASSPTGGGNTEAFF
once | NA | TRBJ1-5 | TRBV7-2 | TGTGCCAGCAGCTTTCCAGGGTTTCGTCAGCCCCAGCATTTT | CASSFPGFRQPQHF
NA | NA | TRBJ2-3 | TRBV5-4 | TGTGCCAGCAGCCCCCCATCATCTAGCACAGATACGCAGTATTTT | CASSPPSSSTDTQYF
NA | TRBD2 | TRBJ2-1 | TRBV7-2 | TGTGCCAGCAAAGGGAGCGGGAGGAACAATGAGCAGTTCTTC | CASKGSGRNNEQFF
NA | NA | TRBJ1-2 | TRBV18 | TGTGCCAGCTCATTCAGTCCAGAGACTTATGGCTACACCTTC | CASSFSPETYGYTF
NA | NA | TRBJ1-1 | TRBV7-2 | TGTGCCAGCAGCTCGACGACACTGAACACTGAAGCTTTCTTT | CASSSTTLNTEAFF
NA | NA | TRBJ2-5 | TRBV6-1 | TGTGCCAGCAGTGTCGGCAGGGTCCAAGAGACCCAGTACTTC | CASSVGRVQETQYF
NA | NA | TRBJ1-6 | TRBV4-1 | TGCGCCAGCCGCGACGACAATTCACCCCTCCACTTT | CASRDDNSPLHF
NA | NA | TRBJ2-6 | TRBV14 | TGTGCCAGCAGCCAGCTGGACTGGTCGAGCTCTGGGGCCAACGTCCTGACTTTC | CASSQLDWSSSGANVLTF
few | TRBD2 | TRBJ2-1 | TRBV4-2 | TGTGCCAGCAGCCAAGATTTGAGCGGGAGGCCCAATGAGCAGTTCTTC | CASSQDLSGRPNEQFF
few | NA | TRBJ1-5 | TRBV6-6 | TGTGCCAGCAGTTTCGGGGGGGACTATCAGCCCCAGCATTTT | CASSFGGDYQPQHF
NA | NA | TRBJ2-2 | TRBV6-1 | TGTGCCAGCAAACAAGGGCGGAACACCGGGGAGCTGTTTTTT | CASKQGRNTGELFF
NA | NA | TRBJ1-2 | TRBV28 | TGTGCCAGCAGGGGCGGGTTCTATGGCTACACCTTC | CASRGGFYGYTF
NA | NA | TRBJ1-1 | TRBV14 | TGTGCCAGCAGCCAACAAGTGGGGTTCGGGTGGAACACTGAAGCTTTCTTT | CASSQQVGFGWNTEAFF
NA | TRBD1 | TRBJ2-7 | TRBV6-6 | TGTGCCAGCAGTTCAGTAGGGACAGGCCTCCACGAGCAGTACTTC | CASSSVGTGLHEQYF
NA | NA | TRBJ1-5 | TRBV10-3 | TGTGCCATCAGTGACATAGGACCGCCGGGATCGGCTCCCCAGCATTTT | CAISDIGPPGSAPQHF
few | NA | TRBJ1-1 | TRBV27 | TGTGCCAGCAGTTTAGGAAGGAACACTGAAGCTTTCTTT | CASSLGRNTEAFF
NA | NA | TRBJ2-7 | TRBV14 | TGTGCCAGCAGCCAAGGAAGTCCGGAGGCGGGGTACTTC | CASSQGSPEAGYF
once | NA | TRBJ2-7 | TRBV9 | TGTGCCAGCAGCGTAAGCGCCGTGGCCTACGAGCAGTACTTC | CASSVSAVAYEQYF
NA | NA | TRBJ2-1 | TRBV9 | TGTGCCAGCGTCGATCGGGGCAATTCCTACAATGAGCAGTTCTTC | CASVDRGNSYNEQFF
NA | NA | TRBJ1-2 | TRBV7-2 | TGTGCCAGCAGCACTCGGACAGTAGATGGCTACACCTTC | CASSTRTVDGYTF
NA | TRBD1 | TRBJ1-5 | TRBV7-2 | TGTGCCAGCAGCTCACAGGGGATAAATCAGCCCCAGCATTTT | CASSSQGINQPQHF
NA | NA | TRBJ2-5 | TRBV18 | TGTGCCGGATTGTCCGGGACCCCACAAGGAGAGACCCAGTACTTC | CAGLSGTPQGETQYF
few | NA | TRBJ1-1 | TRBV30 | TGTGCCTGGACCCTGGGGGGGGAGCGAGCTTTCTTT | CAWTLGGERAFF
NA | TRBD1 | TRBJ1-4 | TRBV7-6 | TGTGCCAGCAGCTTAGGGACAGGGGGTGAAAAACTGTTTTTT | CASSLGTGGEKLFF